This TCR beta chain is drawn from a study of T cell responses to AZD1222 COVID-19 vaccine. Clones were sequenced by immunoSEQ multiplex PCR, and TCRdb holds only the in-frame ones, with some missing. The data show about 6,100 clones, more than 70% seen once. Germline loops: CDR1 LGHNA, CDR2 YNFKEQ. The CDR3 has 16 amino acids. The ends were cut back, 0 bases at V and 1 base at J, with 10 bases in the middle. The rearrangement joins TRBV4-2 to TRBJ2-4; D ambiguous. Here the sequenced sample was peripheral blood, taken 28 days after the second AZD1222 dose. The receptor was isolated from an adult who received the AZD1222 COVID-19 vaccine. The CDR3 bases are TGTGCCAGCAGCCAAGACTGGGCTGCGGCCAAAAACATTCAGTACTTC. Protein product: CASSQDWAAAKNIQYF.